The clone carrying this TCR beta chain was picked up a small number of times. Its antigen is as yet unknown. The sample comes from a study of T cell repertoires in cytomegalovirus infection. Study in general: Recently identified HLA-C-restricted and well-studied HLA-B-restricted CMV epitopes were used. Matching HLA type and CMV infection were both indicated by public TCR beta signatures.

Overall study findings and caveats: The ex vivo response was dominated by HLA-C-restricted CMV-specific TCR beta clonotypes. Individuals carrying CMV plus the relevant HLA were identified by cumulative frequency of public TCR beta families.

Each CDR3 protein gets one entry after TCRdb re-called the reads with MiXCR. The repertoire includes 160,000 or so distinct CDR3 sequences, approximately 21% of them detected once, and roughly 25% sits in the top ten. This CDR3 spans 16 amino acids. Germline assignment: CDR1 MNHNS and CDR2 SASEGT. V trimming: 1 base; J trimming: 7 bases; junction bases outside the gene matches: 8. This receptor was taken from a human donor in good health (CMV status not recorded). Some clones in this sample may be carry-over from other donors' samples. The specimen comprised CD8+ T cells from cultured PBMCs, sampled from culture after CMV antigen stimulation. This chain joins TRBV6-1 and TRBJ2-1, with 9 bases aligning to TRBD2. As DNA, the CDR3 is TGTGCCAGCAGTGAAGAGGTGGGCGGGGGGGCGAATGAGCAGTTCTTC. Translating gives CASSEEVGGGANEQFF.